The clone carrying this TCR beta chain occurred a few times. Its target is not known. Trimming stripped 5 bases from V and 2 bases from J, with 12 bases between. Germline V CDR1 and CDR2: SNHLY, FYNNEI. The CDR3 runs to 14 residues. This sample was included in a study of T cells after yellow fever vaccination. General study results and limits: Peaking on day 5 versus 15, the secondary response was faster but weaker. Most clones from primary vaccination resurfaced after the booster (around 97% CD4, 75% to 90% CD8).

Using its own MiXCR run on the 5' RACE reads, TCRdb lists one record per CDR3 protein. The profile shows more than 450,000 distinct CDR3 sequences, about a fifth of them singletons. Sequenced here: PBMCs, sampled less than 25 days after the first yellow fever vaccination. The rearrangement links TRBV2 to TRBJ1-2; D not resolved. This TCR was recovered from a man between 18 and 35 years old who received the YFV17D yellow fever vaccine. CDR3 residues: CASSILGENYGYTF. The CDR3 DNA reads as TGTGCCAGCAGTATACTTGGGGAGAACTATGGCTACACCTTC.